A selection of T cell receptor beta chains follows, all from one sample in a study of siplizumab effects on memory and regulatory T cells. TCRdb's table, derived via immunoSEQ multiplex PCR, lists solely in-frame clones and lacks some. The sample holds about 100,000 clones; about 93% are singletons and the top ten take approximately 1.2%. Specimen: non-Treg CD4+ T cells sorted from blood. The receptors originated from a human donor in good health. Both conserved end residues are part of each CDR3. A D gene is named only where the DNA matches it firmly.

CDR3 length	D gene	V gene	CDR3 protein
16	NA	TRBV5-5	CASSQGQALNQETQYF
12	NA	TRBV30	CAWSTYNSPLHF
14	NA	TRBV6-6	CASSSHSSGNTIYF
13	NA	TRBV28	CASCVVSNQPQHF
17	TRBD2	TRBV5-1	CASSLEGSGTHGDTQYF
14	NA	TRBV13	CASSLRLEKVPQYF
14	NA	TRBV6-1	CASTRTFYTDTQYF
15	NA	TRBV9	CASSPREKSYNEQFF
13	NA	TRBV5-1	CASSLGVTGELFF
16	NA	TRBV7-9	CASSRTREPRASEAFF
17	TRBD1	TRBV30	CAWSVAGGFIRTNEQFF
11	TRBD1	TRBV29-1	CSAQGAGEQFF
15	TRBD2	TRBV25-1	CASSEVGLAAGELFF
13	TRBD1	TRBV30	CAWSYRGGEKLFF
12	NA	TRBV6-1	CASPGPVETQYF
16	TRBD1	TRBV2	CASSTRQGIGGNTIYF
15	NA	TRBV5-1	CASSGGPLLNTEAFF
13	NA	TRBV7-3	CASSLKGTDGYTF
13	NA	TRBV7-3	CASSPDTYSPLHF
15	TRBD1	TRBV7-3	CASSRRGLGTGELFF
15	NA	TRBV5-1	CASSLIGNSGNTIYF
16	TRBD2	TRBV7-9	CASSPLAGGNTGELFF
15	TRBD1	TRBV7-8	CASSPNRGRGEKLFF
15	TRBD2	TRBV7-3	CASSKELAGSGELFF
12	TRBD2	TRBV11-3	CASGAGRAEQFF
14	NA	TRBV4-1	CASSQRQGRETQYF
13	TRBD1	TRBV2	CASRGQAPGTQYF
16	NA	TRBV7-2	CASSLAGSATYYGYTF
21	TRBD2	TRBV4-1	CASSHARGTAGYHSSYNEQFF
13	NA	TRBV30	CAWRRTSTDTQYF
13	TRBD1	TRBV7-6	CASSKDRDYEQYF
14	NA	TRBV4-1	CASSQRNGRDGYTF
16	TRBD1	TRBV7-9	CASSSSPTGSTDTQYF
13	NA	TRBV27	CASSFRGAGGYTF
13	NA	TRBV6-1	CATAGEAGNTIYF
15	NA	TRBV10-2	CASSELHRVGQPQHF
13	NA	TRBV7-7	CASSWGINSPLHF
14	TRBD2	TRBV6-6	CASSYPGRAPEQYF
15	TRBD2	TRBV11-2	CASSLMGGQGGELFF
13	TRBD1	TRBV6-1	CASNPTGVGTQYF
16	TRBD1	TRBV5-1	CASSRQGALLDSPLHF
14	TRBD1	TRBV11-2	CASQKSGTGKTQYF
12	TRBD2	TRBV5-1	CASSAGGNEQFF
13	TRBD1	TRBV2	CASVRQGLTEAFF
11	NA	TRBV29-1	CSVEEGFGYTF
12	NA	TRBV29-1	CSVVEGRNEQFF
13	NA	TRBV6-5	CASSPTGTDTQYF
16	TRBD1	TRBV28	CASGLFPGQGPNEQFF